This T cell receptor beta chain was retrieved from a study of T-cell reconstitution after alpha-beta-depleted transplantation in children. This CDR3 is built from 16 residues. Trimming stripped 0 bases from V and 0 bases from J, with 15 bases between. Germline CDR1 reads DFQATT; CDR2 reads SNEGSKA (reference sequence). This clonotype was counted only a few times. TCRbeta library preparation incorporated unique molecular identifiers. TCRdb fed the PCR reads into MiXCR, producing one record per CDR3 protein. Counted here are a few hundred thousand distinct CDR3 sequences, approximately 9.5% occurring once; the ten biggest clones make up around 6.2%.

This sequence joins TRBV20-1 and TRBJ2-7; D possibly uses TRBD1 or TRBD2 (5 bases each). This sequence originates from a human donor who donated a stem cell graft to a child with acute lymphoblastic leukemia. The material sequenced was PBMCs from the stem cell graft donor, taken from the stem cell graft. This chain's CDR3 is CSARDSLWGSSYEQYF. For the CDR3, the DNA is TGCAGTGCTAGAGATTCGCTCTGGGGGAGCTCCTACGAGCAGTACTTC.